A single sample is the source of the 21 T cell receptor beta chains below, sequenced in a study of beta chain features in type 1 diabetes. Whole-study results and caveats: All four CD4+ subsets of Type 1 diabetes patients contained TCRB CDR3s that were moderately but significantly shorter.

Reverse transcription of all isolated RNA meant that expressed TCRB transcripts were sequenced. Using immunoSEQ multiplex PCR, the repertoire was profiled, and TCRdb retains in-frame clones only, with some absent. The sample carries over 600,000 clones, approximately 13% recorded once. No antigen has been identified for these receptors. The sequenced material came from naive CD4+ T cells from blood. These receptors were obtained from a man aged 25-45 years with type 1 diabetes.

The sample holds a few counts of this clone. The chain employs TRBV6-6 and TRBJ2-2; D perhaps matches TRBD2 (5 bases). Germline CDR1 and CDR2: MNHNY and SVGAGI (reference sequence). The CDR3 runs to 12 residues. With 7 bases removed from V and 7 bases from J, the gap between germline ends came to 10 bases. CDR3 nucleotides: TGTGCCAGCATCAGAGGGAGCGGGGAGCTGTTTTTT. Protein sequence: CASIRGSGELFF.

The chain recombines TRBV6-1 with TRBJ1-5, with D perhaps TRBD1 (5 bases). This CDR3 is 17 amino acids long. Trimming shortened V by 4 bases and J by 0 bases, and 16 bases separated the two germline ends. Per germline, CDR1 MNHNS and CDR2 SASEGT. The CDR3 bases are TGTGCCAGCAGTGCTCGACAGTGGTATGATAGCAATCAGCCCCAGCATTTT. Amino acid sequence: CASSARQWYDSNQPQHF.

A few counts support this clone. The rearrangement links TRBV5-6 to TRBJ1-2; D call uncertain. Germline V gene lookup returns CDR1 SGHDT and CDR2 YYEEEE. This CDR3 is 13 amino acids long. Trimming pared 0 bases from V and 11 bases from J, leaving 14 bases between. The CDR3 nucleotides are TGTGCCAGCAGCTTGGACAGCGGGGAAATTTACACCTTC. Translating it yields CASSLDSGEIYTF.

The rearrangement joins TRBV14 to TRBJ1-3; no clear D gene. Trimming shortened V by 3 bases and J by 0 bases, and 6 bases separated the two germline ends. The germline CDR1 and CDR2 sequences are SGHDN and FVKESK. The CDR3 runs to 14 residues. CDR3 DNA sequence: TGTGCCAGCAGCCATCAGAACTCTGGAAACACCATATATTTT. Translated, it gives CASSHQNSGNTIYF. Full variable domain (outside the CDR3, taken from reference TRBV14 and TRBJ1-3): EAGVTQFPSHSVIEKGQTVTLRCDPISGHDNLYWYRRVMGKEIKFLLHFVKESKQDESGMPNNRFLAERTGGTYSTLKVQPAELEDSGVYFCASSHQNSGNTIYFGEGSWLTVV.

The genes are TRBV5-5 and TRBJ2-3; D is undetermined. This CDR3 region has 18 residues. Germline loops: CDR1 SGHKS, CDR2 YYEKEE (reference sequence). V lost 4 bases to trimming and J lost 6 bases, with 27 bases between them. CDR3 region: CASSQGPPEPGPPDTQYF. CDR3 nucleotide sequence: TGTGCCAGCAGCCAAGGACCCCCAGAACCGGGCCCCCCTGATACGCAGTATTTT.

This clone has just a few counts. The J gene is TRBJ2-2, the V gene TRBV19, with 11 bases identical to TRBD1. Germline V gene lookup returns CDR1 LNHDA and CDR2 SQIVND (reference sequence). The CDR3 extends over 16 amino acids. V was pared by 5 bases and J by 1 base, with 3 bases of the junction left unmatched. The CDR3, as DNA: TGTGCCAGTAGTGGGACAGGGGGTGTGAACACCGGGGAGCTGTTTTTT. It translates to CASSGTGGVNTGELFF.

The chain combines TRBV5-1 with TRBJ2-2, with no clear D. The CDR3 is 15 residues long. The V gene lost 4 bases and the J gene lost 0 bases, with 10 bases spanning the gap. In germline, CDR1 is SGHRS, CDR2 YFSETQ. The CDR3 is CASSALNTNTGELFF. Written as DNA, the CDR3 is TGCGCCAGCAGCGCGCTCAATACGAACACCGGGGAGCTGTTTTTT.

This chain joins TRBV7-9 and TRBJ1-2, with 7 nucleotides matching TRBD1. This CDR3 has 13 residues. Germline V gene data show CDR1 as SEHNR and CDR2 as FQNEAQ (reference sequence). V was clipped by 5 bases and J by 6 bases; unmatched bases: 6. The CDR3: CASSREGANGYTF. The CDR3 DNA sequence: TGTGCCAGCAGCCGCGAGGGGGCCAATGGCTACACCTTC.

This clone has just a few counts. The rearrangement links TRBV4-2 to TRBJ1-4; the D gene is possibly TRBD1 (6 bases). Looked up from germline, CDR1 is LGHNA and CDR2 is YNFKEQ. V was trimmed by 0 bases and J by 8 bases, leaving 16 bases between them. CDR3 length: 16 residues. CDR3 sequence reads: CASSQEGGPYGEKLFF. As DNA, the CDR3 is TGTGCCAGCAGCCAAGAGGGGGGGCCATACGGCGAAAAACTGTTTTTT.

The chain employs TRBV30 and TRBJ1-6; TRBD1 might be the D (5 bases). The V end was cut by 0 bases, the J end by 4 bases, with 19 bases between. This CDR3 contains 18 residues. Germline V gives CDR1 GTSNPN, CDR2 SVGIG (reference sequence). The CDR3 coding sequence is TGTGCCTGGAGTGTAGGGGACTCGCCGCCCACGTATAATTCACCCCTCCACTTT. Protein product: CAWSVGDSPPTYNSPLHF.

The chain combines TRBV7-2 with TRBJ2-5; no clear D gene. CDR1 is SGHTA, CDR2 FQGNSA, per germline. Trimming cost V 3 bases and J 5 bases, with 10 bases left between them. This CDR3 has 13 amino acids. The CDR3 loop reads CASSFEVAETQYF. Here the CDR3 DNA reads TGTGCCAGCAGCTTTGAGGTTGCGGAGACCCAGTACTTC.

In its sample, this clone was seen a few times. J is TRBJ1-2 and V is TRBV5-1; perhaps TRBD1 as D (5 bases). The CDR3 runs to 13 residues. V lost 5 bases, J lost 6 bases, and 14 bases lay in between. Looked up from germline, CDR1 is SGHRS and CDR2 is YFSETQ. CDR3 sequence (DNA): TGCGCCAGCAGGCCAGGGACGGCCGATGGCTACACCTTC. Translating it yields CASRPGTADGYTF.

In its sample, this clone was seen a few times. V and J are TRBV10-3 and TRBJ2-6; TRBD1 agrees at 7 bases. Germline assignment: CDR1 ENHRY and CDR2 SYGVKD. V shed 2 bases, J shed 1 base, and the junction held 5 bases outside the gene matches. The CDR3 consists of 17 residues. The CDR3 DNA is TGTGCCATCAGTGAGCCGGGACAGTCTTCTGGGGCCAACGTCCTGACTTTC. Encoded protein: CAISEPGQSSGANVLTF.

V usage is TRBV7-8 and J usage is TRBJ2-5, with a possible D match to TRBD2 (5 bases). This CDR3 contains 13 residues. The germline gives CDR1 SGHVS, CDR2 FQNEAQ. V lost 3 bases, J lost 3 bases, and 8 bases lay in between. DNA of the CDR3: TGTGCCAGCAGCTTTGGGAGAAAAGAGACCCAGTACTTC. This translates into CASSFGRKETQYF.

This chain links TRBV6-5 with TRBJ2-2; TRBD1 matches at 7 bases. CDR1 and CDR2 (germline): MNHEY, SVGAGI. This CDR3 has 15 residues. With V trimmed by 5 bases and J by 5 bases, 8 bases remained unmatched. CDR3 DNA: TGTGCCAGCAGTGGAAGGACAGGCCTAACCGGGGAGCTGTTTTTT. Translation gives CASSGRTGLTGELFF.

The V gene is TRBV6-5, the J gene TRBJ1-1; D ambiguous. The V end was cut by 4 bases, the J end by 1 base, with 13 bases between. CDR1 and CDR2 from the germline V gene are MNHEY and SVGAGI. The CDR3 totals 15 residues. The CDR3 spells CASSSLRIGNTEAFF. DNA of the CDR3: TGTGCCAGCAGTTCCCTACGGATCGGGAACACTGAAGCTTTCTTT.

The rearrangement uses TRBV2 and TRBJ1-5; D is uncertain. The V gene's germline CDR1 is SNHLY and CDR2 FYNNEI. The CDR3 contains 13 residues. Trimming removed 6 bases from V and 9 bases from J, with 15 bases in between. The DNA for the CDR3 is TGTGCCAGCAGGGTAGATAGTCCGCGGCCCCAGCATTTT. This sequence encodes CASRVDSPRPQHF.

A few counts support this clone. V usage is TRBV5-4 and J usage is TRBJ2-6, with D unclear. Germline CDR1 is SGHNT and CDR2 is YYREEE (reference sequence). Deletions cut 3 bases from V and 0 bases from J, with 10 bases between. This CDR3 comprises 16 residues. The chain's CDR3 is CASSSRLVSGANVLTF. The CDR3 nucleotides read TGTGCCAGCAGCTCCCGCCTCGTCTCTGGGGCCAACGTCCTGACTTTC.

This clone was counted a few times. V is TRBV5-7 and J is TRBJ2-5; D unresolved. TRBV5-7 is flagged as an ORF with uncertain function. With 4 bases removed from V and 5 bases from J, the gap between germline ends came to 9 bases. The length of the CDR3 is 12 residues. The CDR3 protein is CASSVGRETQYF. The CDR3 DNA reads as TGTGCCAGCAGCGTAGGAAGGGAGACCCAGTACTTC.

J is TRBJ1-2 and V is TRBV13; D uncertain. Per germline, CDR1 PRHDT and CDR2 FYEKMQ (reference sequence). The ends were cut back, 2 bases at V and 5 bases at J, with 6 bases in the middle. The CDR3 sequence is 12 residues long. The CDR3 protein is CASSLTQYGYTF. The DNA for the CDR3 is TGTGCCAGCAGCTTAACTCAGTATGGCTACACCTTC.

CDR3 DNA sequence: TGTGCCATCAAAGGGGCGGCAGCCCAAGAGACCCAGTACTTC. Translating it yields CAIKGAAAQETQYF. The rearrangement joins TRBV10-3 to TRBJ2-5; a weak D match, TRBD1 (5 bases). Trimming cost V 7 bases and J 1 base, with 13 bases left between them. CDR1 and CDR2 (germline): ENHRY, SYGVKD. The CDR3 length is 14 residues.